These T cell receptor beta chains were read from a single sample in a study of radiotherapy plus CTLA-4 blockade in lung cancer. The data were produced by immunoSEQ multiplex PCR, yet TCRdb's version contains in-frame clones alone and is incomplete. The sample includes roughly 98,000 clones, under 85% of them seen just once. Sequencing was performed on peripheral blood, taken from a patient treated with radiotherapy plus ipilimumab. Receptor source: a human donor with non-small cell lung cancer that progressed on radiotherapy plus ipilimumab. Both conserved end residues are part of each CDR3. A D gene is named only where the DNA matches it firmly. Where a row states a size, it is once, few, many or the class of an expanded clone; other rows omit it.

v_call,clone_size,j_call,d_call,cdr3_nt,cdr3_aa
TRBV27,NA,TRBJ2-7,TRBD2,TGTGCCAGCAGTAGGGGACGAGTTGGGACTAGCGCCTCCTACGAGCAGTACTTC,CASSRGRVGTSASYEQYF
TRBV10-3,NA,TRBJ2-7,NA,TGTGCCATCAGTGAGTCGAGGGGTCCGGGGGAGCAGTACTTC,CAISESRGPGEQYF
TRBV7-2,NA,TRBJ2-7,TRBD2,TGTGCCAGCAGCGAAACAGCGGGAGGGCCCTACGAGCAGTACTTC,CASSETAGGPYEQYF
TRBV4-2,NA,TRBJ2-7,NA,TGTGCCAGCAGCCAAGATCTTGGACTCTACGAGCAGTACTTC,CASSQDLGLYEQYF
TRBV15,once,TRBJ1-4,NA,TGTGCCACCAGAGCCCAGGGGTATTCTAATGAAAAACTGTTTTTT,CATRAQGYSNEKLFF
TRBV5-8,once,TRBJ2-2,NA,TGTGCCAGCAGCCCCCGGGACAAATTTAACACCGGGGAGCTGTTTTTT,CASSPRDKFNTGELFF
TRBV6-5,NA,TRBJ1-2,NA,TGTGCCAGCACCAAGAGGGGAGGGAGCTTTGGCTACACCTTC,CASTKRGGSFGYTF
TRBV29-1,NA,TRBJ2-5,TRBD2,TGCAGCGTTGAAAGTGGGGGGGTAGTGGCCCAGTACTTC,CSVESGGVVAQYF
TRBV4-1,NA,TRBJ1-2,NA,TGCGCCAGCAGCCAACCTCCCGGGACAAAAAACTACACCTTC,CASSQPPGTKNYTF
TRBV7-3,once,TRBJ2-6,NA,TGTGCCAGCAGCTTAGCGGACTATGGGGCCAACGTCCTGACTTTC,CASSLADYGANVLTF
TRBV30,NA,TRBJ1-5,NA,TGTGCCTGGAGTCGGGGACAACCAAATCAGCCCCAGCATTTT,CAWSRGQPNQPQHF
TRBV11-3,once,TRBJ2-7,NA,TGTGCCAGCAGCCTTGGGGCATGGGTGTACGAGCAGTACTTC,CASSLGAWVYEQYF
TRBV7-6,few,TRBJ1-2,NA,TGTGCCAGCAGCCCCGGGGGGGGCCGTGACTATGGCTACACCTTC,CASSPGGGRDYGYTF
TRBV5-4,NA,TRBJ2-2,TRBD1,TGTGCCAGCAGCTTGGGCCGACAGGGGTACACCGGGGAGCTGTTTTTT,CASSLGRQGYTGELFF
TRBV6-5,NA,TRBJ2-3,NA,TGTGCCAGCCGGTCGGGGGACGGAAACACAGATACGCAGTATTTT,CASRSGDGNTDTQYF
TRBV5-6,NA,TRBJ2-7,TRBD1,TGTGCCAGCAGCTGGGACAGGGGAGCCGGCGAGCAGTACTTC,CASSWDRGAGEQYF
TRBV14,NA,TRBJ2-2,NA,TGTGCCAGCAGCCAATTTGGGGGCGGGGAGCTGTTTTTT,CASSQFGGGELFF
TRBV7-7,NA,TRBJ2-1,NA,TGTGCCAGCAGCGCCTCCACCTACAATGAGCAGTTCTTC,CASSASTYNEQFF
TRBV6-5,NA,TRBJ2-5,TRBD1,TGTGCCAGCAGGACAGGGGAGACCCAGTACTTC,CASRTGETQYF
TRBV30,once,TRBJ1-2,NA,TGTGCCTGGCCCCGGGGAGGCTATGGCTACACCTTC,CAWPRGGYGYTF
TRBV27,NA,TRBJ1-2,NA,TGTGCCAGCAGTACAACCTCGAGTTCGTGGGCTAACTATGGCTACACCTTC,CASSTTSSSWANYGYTF
TRBV5-4,NA,TRBJ2-1,TRBD2,TGTGCCAGCAGCTTGGGGACTAGCGGAAGCTCCTACAATGAGCAGTTCTTC,CASSLGTSGSSYNEQFF
TRBV15,NA,TRBJ2-3,NA,TGTGCCACCAGCAGAGTTGGAGCGGAGGTAGATACGCAGTATTTT,CATSRVGAEVDTQYF
TRBV19,medium-sized,TRBJ1-2,NA,TGTGCCAGTAGTATCATCGGCGGCTATGGCTACACCTTC,CASSIIGGYGYTF
TRBV7-2,NA,TRBJ2-7,TRBD2,TGTGCCAGCAGCCCACCAGCCGGGACTAGCGGGAGGGCCTTGTACGAGCAGTACTTC,CASSPPAGTSGRALYEQYF
TRBV7-2,NA,TRBJ2-7,NA,TGTGCCAGCAGCCTAGATCCCTTCGGTAGCCCTTCCTACGAGCAGTACTTC,CASSLDPFGSPSYEQYF
TRBV2,few,TRBJ2-7,TRBD1,TGTGCCAAAGCGACCGAAGGGGGCATAAACGAGCAGTACTTC,CAKATEGGINEQYF
TRBV28,NA,TRBJ1-2,NA,TGTGCCAGCAGAGAAGGGGTGGAGGGCTACACCTTC,CASREGVEGYTF
TRBV5-4,few,TRBJ1-2,NA,TGTGCCAGCAGCTTGGAAGGGACAACTAACTATGGCTACACCTTC,CASSLEGTTNYGYTF
TRBV20-1,NA,TRBJ2-7,NA,TGCAGTGCTCCGAATCCCTACGAGCAGTACTTC,CSAPNPYEQYF
TRBV13,once,TRBJ1-4,TRBD1,TGTGCCAGCAGCCGGGGACAGGGTGACGAAAAACTGTTTTTT,CASSRGQGDEKLFF